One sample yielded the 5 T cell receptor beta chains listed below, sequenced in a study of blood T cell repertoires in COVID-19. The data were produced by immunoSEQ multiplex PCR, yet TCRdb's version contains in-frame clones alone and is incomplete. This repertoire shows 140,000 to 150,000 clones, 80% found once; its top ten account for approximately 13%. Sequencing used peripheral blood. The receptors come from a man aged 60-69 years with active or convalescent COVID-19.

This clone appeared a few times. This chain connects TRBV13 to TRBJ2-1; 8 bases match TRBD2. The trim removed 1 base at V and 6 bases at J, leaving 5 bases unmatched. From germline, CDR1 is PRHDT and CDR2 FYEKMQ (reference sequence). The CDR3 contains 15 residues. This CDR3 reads CASSLELAGLNEQFF. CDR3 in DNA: TGTGCCAGCAGCTTAGAGCTAGCGGGTCTCAATGAGCAGTTCTTC.

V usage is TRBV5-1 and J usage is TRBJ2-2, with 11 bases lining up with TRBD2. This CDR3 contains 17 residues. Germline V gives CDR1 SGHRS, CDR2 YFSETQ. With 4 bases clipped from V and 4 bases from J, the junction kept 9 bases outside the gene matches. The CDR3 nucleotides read TGCGCCAGCAGCGTGATAGCGGGAGGGCCGAGCACCGGGGAGCTGTTTTTT. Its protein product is CASSVIAGGPSTGELFF. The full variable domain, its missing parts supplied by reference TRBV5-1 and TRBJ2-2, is KAGVTQTPRYLIKTRGQQVTLSCSPISGHRSVSWYQQTPGQGLQFLFEYFSETQRNKGNFPGRFSGRQFSNSRSEMNVSTLELGDSALYLCASSVIAGGPSTGELFFGEGSRLTVL.

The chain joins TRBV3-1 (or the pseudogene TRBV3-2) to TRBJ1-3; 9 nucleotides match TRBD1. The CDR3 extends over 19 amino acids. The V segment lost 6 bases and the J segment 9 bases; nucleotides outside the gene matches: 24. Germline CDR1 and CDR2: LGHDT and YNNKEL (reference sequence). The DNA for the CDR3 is TGTGCCAGCAGTCGCCCCCGGGACAGGGTCTTACCGCTGGTCCCCACCATATATTTT. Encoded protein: CASSRPRDRVLPLVPTIYF.

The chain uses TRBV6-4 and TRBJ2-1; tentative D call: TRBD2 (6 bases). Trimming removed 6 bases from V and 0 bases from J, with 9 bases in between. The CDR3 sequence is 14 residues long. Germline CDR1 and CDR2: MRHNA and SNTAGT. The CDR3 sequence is CASRYGSSYNEQFF. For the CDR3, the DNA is TGTGCCAGCAGATACGGGAGCTCCTACAATGAGCAGTTCTTC.

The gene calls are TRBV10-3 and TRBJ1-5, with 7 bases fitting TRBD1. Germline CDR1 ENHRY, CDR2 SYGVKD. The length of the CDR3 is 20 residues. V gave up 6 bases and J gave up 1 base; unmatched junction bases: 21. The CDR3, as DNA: TGTGCCATCAGCGCCCAACCGACAGGGAGGTCAGGGGTAAGCAATCAGCCCCAGCATTTT. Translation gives CAISAQPTGRSGVSNQPQHF.